One TCR beta chain is described in this entry. Its antigen remains unidentified. TCR templates numbering some 10^5 were assayed per sample. Sequencing was performed with immunoSEQ multiplex PCR; in TCRdb, only in-frame clones are kept and a portion is missing. The sample carries about 100,000 clones, 80% to 95% recorded once. These data come from a study of siplizumab effects on memory and regulatory T cells. General observations from the study: The apparent diversity of naive T cells exceeded that of memory cells, and naive T cells seemed to make a major contribution to the alloresponse. Proliferating clones, CD4+ or CD8+, lacked an assignable naive or memory phenotype in roughly 80-96% of cases.

The CDR3 sequence is 11 residues long. Germline V lookup: CDR1 SGHDN, CDR2 FVKESK. The ends were cut back, 1 base at V and 6 bases at J, with 3 bases in the middle. The rearrangement joins TRBV14 to TRBJ2-5; D uncertain. The specimen was CD4+ T cells sorted from blood. This receptor was obtained from a human donor in good health. Some clones in this sample may be carry-over from other donors' samples. CDR3 in DNA: TGTGCCAGCAGCCAAGGCCAGACCCAGTACTTC. Protein sequence: CASSQGQTQYF.